The clone carrying this T cell receptor beta chain was observed once. This entry belongs to a study of blood T cell repertoires in COVID-19. Study-level background: Samples representing acute and convalescent COVID-19 were sourced from the United States, Italy and Spain. Sources were T cells, B-cell-depleted T cells, or PBMCs; the material itself was cDNA or gDNA.

Original processing methods: How many nucleated cells were present was estimated from reference gene primer amplification. Sequencing was performed with immunoSEQ multiplex PCR; in TCRdb, only in-frame clones are kept and a portion is missing. V, J and clone size are those of that table, while D and trimming were read from the DNA. This sample has about 240,000 clones, with over 80% found just once. The source material was peripheral blood. The sequence was collected from a woman between 55 and 75 years old with active or convalescent COVID-19.

CDR3 bases: TGTGCCAGCTCCCCAACAGGGGCGGAGACCCAGTACTTC. Amino acids: CASSPTGAETQYF. The chain couples TRBV18 to TRBJ2-5; 7 bases match TRBD1. With 6 bases clipped from V and 5 bases from J, the junction kept 6 bases outside the gene matches. Germline V lookup: CDR1 KGHSH, CDR2 LQKENI. This CDR3 region has 13 residues.